The 2 T cell receptor beta chains in this list originate from one sample, sequenced in a study of blood T cell repertoires in COVID-19 (dated by TCRdb to about 2020). Preparation of the library involved the immunoSEQ multiplex PCR assay. The clones in this table, taken by TCRdb from immuneACCESS, are in-frame only. Not every clone is retained; where verified, under half of the shortfall comes from an unresolved V gene, and the cause of the rest is unknown. The sample records around 36,000 clones, 75% to 90% of which are singletons. About 4.1% of the sample is in the top ten clones. Input material: peripheral blood. These receptors were obtained from a man in his fifties or sixties with acute or convalescent COVID-19.

This clone has a handful of counts. The chain carries TRBV6-6 and TRBJ2-7; 7 bases are shared with TRBD1. V trimming: 7 bases; J trimming: 10 bases; junction bases outside the gene matches: 13. Germline values: CDR1 MNHNY, CDR2 SVGAGI (reference sequence). This CDR3 is 13 amino acids long. Written as DNA, the CDR3 is TGTGCCAGCACCCGACAGGGACAAATGAACCAGTACTTC. This gives the protein CASTRQGQMNQYF.

J is TRBJ2-5 and V is TRBV4-2; 7 bases are a match to TRBD2. The CDR3 contains 18 residues. J lost 4 bases, V lost 0 bases, and 14 bases had no gene match. Germline CDR1 and CDR2: LGHNA and YNFKEQ. The CDR3 DNA follows: TGTGCCAGCAGCCAAGAAACCCCCCGGGGCAGCGGGGCAGAGACCCAGTACTTC. Its protein product is CASSQETPRGSGAETQYF.